The rows below give T cell receptor beta chains drawn from one sample of a study of human T cells and chemical hapten exposure. From the RACE reads, TCRdb called clonotypes with MiXCR, one entry per CDR3 protein. This table has over 70,000 distinct CDR3 sequences, 14% appearing once. The specimen comprised whole blood, sampled in connection with sensitization to the hapten diphenylcyclopropenone (DPC). The receptors were sampled from a woman between 50 and 59 years old with alopecia areata. Some clones in this sample may be carry-over from other donors' samples. The CDR3 runs from the conserved cysteine through the conserved F or W. The D gene is left open where the match is weak. Expanded clones get a size class; other rows say once, few or many, or leave the size out.

V	size	D	J	DNA	CDR3
TRBV6-5	.	TRBD1	TRBJ1-2	TGTGCCAGCAGTCTTGACAGGGGCTATGGCTACACCTTC	CASSLDRGYGYTF
TRBV7-2	few	.	TRBJ1-4	TGTGCCAGCAGCTTACAGGGCGGAGGGGACGAAAAACTGTTTTTT	CASSLQGGGDEKLFF
TRBV19	many	TRBD1	TRBJ1-5	TGTGCCAGTAGTATAGACCAGGGGGGAATAGGCAATCAGCCCCAGCATTTT	CASSIDQGGIGNQPQHF
TRBV7-9	few	.	TRBJ2-6	TGTGCCAGCAGCTTAGTCAAAAGCGAGACTGGGGCCAACGTCCTGACTTTC	CASSLVKSETGANVLTF
TRBV3-1	.	.	TRBJ2-2	TGTGCCAGCAGCCAAAACACCGGGGAGCTGTTTTTT	CASSQNTGELFF
TRBV6-5	medium-sized	TRBD1	TRBJ1-1	TGTGCCAGCAGACGGGACAGTTCGAACACTGAAGCTTTCTTT	CASRRDSSNTEAFF
TRBV11-2	few	TRBD1	TRBJ2-7	TGTGCCAGCAGACCGGGGACAGGGCCTCAGTACTTC	CASRPGTGPQYF
TRBV5-1	.	.	TRBJ2-3	TGCGCCAGCAGCTTGGAAGGGTCTCAGTCGCAGTATTTT	CASSLEGSQSQYF
TRBV18	.	.	TRBJ2-5	TGTGCCAGCTCACCCTTGAAGCAAGAGACCCAGTACTTC	CASSPLKQETQYF
TRBV6-2/TRBV6-3	few	TRBD2	TRBJ2-1	TGTGCCAGCACCGAGGGACTAGCGTGGAATGAGCAGTTCTTC	CASTEGLAWNEQFF
TRBV21-1	.	.	TRBJ2-3	TGTGCCAGCAGGGGACAGAAGGTAGAAGACACAGATACGCAGTATTTT	CASRGQKVEDTDTQYF
TRBV3-1	many	TRBD2	TRBJ2-1	TGTGCCAGCAGCCAAATCCAGCGGGAGGGGCCCGGCAATGAGCAGTTCTTC	CASSQIQREGPGNEQFF
TRBV29-1	.	.	TRBJ1-2	TGCAGCGTCCAGGGTAACGTGGGCTATGGCTACACCTTC	CSVQGNVGYGYTF
TRBV14	.	.	TRBJ2-1	TGTGCCAGCAGCCTAAGACTATTCACTACGAGGGATGAGCAGTTCTTC	CASSLRLFTTRDEQFF
TRBV25-1	many	TRBD1	TRBJ2-5	TGTGCCAGCAGTGGCAGGGGGTTGGAGACCCAGTACTTC	CASSGRGLETQYF
TRBV5-4	many	.	TRBJ1-2	TGTGCCAGCAGCTTGTACGGAGGGTATGGCTACACCTTC	CASSLYGGYGYTF
TRBV4-1	few	TRBD2	TRBJ2-1	TGCGCCAGCAGCCAACCGCGGGAGAGCAATGAGCAGTTCTTC	CASSQPRESNEQFF
TRBV4-3	few	.	TRBJ2-1	TGCGCCAGCAGCCAAGATCTTGACAGGTCCAATGAGCAGTTCTTC	CASSQDLDRSNEQFF
TRBV12-3/TRBV12-4	.	.	TRBJ1-1	TGTGCCAGCAGTTTCATCACTGAAGCTTTCTTT	CASSFITEAFF
TRBV28	.	.	TRBJ2-3	TGTGCCAGCAGTACAGGGCTCACAGATACGCAGTATTTT	CASSTGLTDTQYF
TRBV12-3/TRBV12-4	few	.	TRBJ2-1	TGTGCCAGCAGTTTTCAGGGTTATGGGGAGCAGTTCTTC	CASSFQGYGEQFF
TRBV18	.	.	TRBJ2-3	TGTGCCAGCTCAAAAGAGAAGACAGATACGCAGTATTTT	CASSKEKTDTQYF
TRBV19	many	TRBD1	TRBJ1-5	TGTGCCAGTAGTATAACAGGGGAATCAGGTCAGCCCCAGCATTTT	CASSITGESGQPQHF
TRBV10-1	few	TRBD1	TRBJ1-4	TGCGCCAGCAGCCGGACAGGGAGTGAAAAACTGTTTTTT	CASSRTGSEKLFF
TRBV6-2/TRBV6-3	few	TRBD2	TRBJ2-1	TGTGCCGTCACTAGCGGGAGCGTCTACAATGAGCAGTTCTTC	CAVTSGSVYNEQFF
TRBV11-2	many	.	TRBJ2-1	TGTGCCAGCAGCTTATCAGAGATCTATGAGCAGTTCTTC	CASSLSEIYEQFF
TRBV20-1	many	.	TRBJ2-7	TGCAGTGCGCCAGGGCAGGTCTCCGAGCAGTACTTC	CSAPGQVSEQYF
TRBV13	few	.	TRBJ2-2	TGTGCCAGCAGCTTTATGGACAAAAACACCGGGGAGCTGTTTTTT	CASSFMDKNTGELFF
TRBV5-1	.	TRBD1	TRBJ2-2	TGCGCCAGCAGGGATCGGACAGGAAGAAACACCGGGGAGCTGTTTTTT	CASRDRTGRNTGELFF
TRBV2	many	.	TRBJ1-1	TGTGCCGTAACCCGGGGGACTGAAGCTTTCTTT	CAVTRGTEAFF
TRBV18	few	TRBD1	TRBJ2-4	TGTGCCAGCTCCCCACAGGACAGGGGGCCCCGGTACTTC	CASSPQDRGPRYF